The source of this TCR beta chain is a study of tumor-infiltrating lymphocytes in localized non-small cell lung cancer. Study-wide background: Some samples were collected after neoadjuvant chemotherapy; smokers, never-smokers and several histologies were included. Each patient gave resected tumor and non-adjacent uninvolved lung tissue.

The V gene end was trimmed by 6 bases and the J gene end by 2 bases; junction bases not matched to a gene: 4. The germline gives CDR1 MNHEY, CDR2 SVGAGI. CDR3 length: 15 residues. For this clone: Antigen specificity is unknown.

The table came from immunoSEQ multiplex PCR; TCRdb's copy has only in-frame clones and leaves some out. The table records 10,000 to 15,000 clones, about three quarters of them present only once. Whole-study findings and limits: IM1 and IM2 tumors showed no difference in T-cell fraction. Higher tumor T cell infiltration than in uninvolved lung was supported by TCRbeta sequencing.

Sequencing used uninvolved lung tissue not adjacent to the tumor. This receptor was taken from a human donor with non-small cell lung cancer. The V gene is TRBV6-5, the J gene TRBJ2-3, with 11 bases fitting TRBD2. CDR3 DNA: TGTGCCAGCAGCCGACTAGCGGGGACCACAGATACGCAGTATTTT. It translates to CASSRLAGTTDTQYF.